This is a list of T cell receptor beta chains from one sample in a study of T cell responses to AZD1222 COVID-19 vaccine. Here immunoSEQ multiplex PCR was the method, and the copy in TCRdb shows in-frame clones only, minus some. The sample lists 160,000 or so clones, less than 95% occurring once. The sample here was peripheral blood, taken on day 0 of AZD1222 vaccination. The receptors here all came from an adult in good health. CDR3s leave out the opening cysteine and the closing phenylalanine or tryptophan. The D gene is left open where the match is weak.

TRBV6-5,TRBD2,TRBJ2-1,ASSRLAGDNEQF
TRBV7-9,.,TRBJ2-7,ASSPYDPYEQY
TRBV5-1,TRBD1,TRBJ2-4,ASSPSGTGDMDIQY
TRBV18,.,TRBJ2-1,ASSPTFYNEQF
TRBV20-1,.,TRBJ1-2,SARGPTGYT
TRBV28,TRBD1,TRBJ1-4,ASSASGTGRNEKLF
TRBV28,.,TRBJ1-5,ASTLVGYDQPQH
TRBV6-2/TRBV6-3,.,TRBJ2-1,ASSPLSGFPDNEQF
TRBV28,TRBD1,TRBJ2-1,ASQELGQGENEQF
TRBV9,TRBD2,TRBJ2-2,ASSAPTGTSVPNTGELF
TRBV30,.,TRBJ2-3,AWGGTGTVGDTQY
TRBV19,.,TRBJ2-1,ASSASNEGSSYNEQF
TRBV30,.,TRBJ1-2,AWSPHPGYGYT
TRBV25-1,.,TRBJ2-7,ASSEGQGPSSYEQY
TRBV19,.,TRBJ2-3,ASSWDAFSSTDTQY
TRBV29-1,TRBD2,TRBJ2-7,SAISGIDYEQY
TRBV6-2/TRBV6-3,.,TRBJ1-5,ASSYPGAWPQH
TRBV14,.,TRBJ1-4,ASSQIGQRKGEKLF
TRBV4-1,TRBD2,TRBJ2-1,ASSQAAGGSNEQF
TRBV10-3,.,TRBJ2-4,AISEGLVKY
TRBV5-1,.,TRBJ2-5,ASSFEQETQY
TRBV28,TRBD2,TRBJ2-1,ASSLWRGAATNEQF
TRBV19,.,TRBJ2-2,ATTPGSGAGELF
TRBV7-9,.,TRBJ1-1,ASSLVSPRTLRNTEAF
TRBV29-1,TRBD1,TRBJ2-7,SVGQGAYEQY
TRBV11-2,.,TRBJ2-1,ASSEAGGQF
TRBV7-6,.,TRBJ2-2,ASSWGRGNTGELF
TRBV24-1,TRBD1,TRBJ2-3,ATSETTSTGDTQY